This TCR beta chain was sequenced in a study of T cell repertoires in cytomegalovirus infection. Germline values: CDR1 DFQATT, CDR2 SNEGSKA (reference sequence). V was clipped by 5 bases and J by 3 bases; unmatched bases: 9. There are 15 residues in the CDR3. Each CDR3 protein is one row after TCRdb ran MiXCR on the reads. The sample lists some 300,000 distinct CDR3 sequences, roughly 13% occurring once. The rearrangement joins TRBV20-1 to TRBJ2-3, with 9 nucleotides matching TRBD2. The specimen was PBMCs. This TCR was sampled from a human donor in good health (CMV status not recorded). Some clones in this sample may be carry-over from other donors' samples. DNA of the CDR3: TGCAGTGCTGGTAATAGCGGGAGACTTACAGATACGCAGTATTTT. Residues: CSAGNSGRLTDTQYF.